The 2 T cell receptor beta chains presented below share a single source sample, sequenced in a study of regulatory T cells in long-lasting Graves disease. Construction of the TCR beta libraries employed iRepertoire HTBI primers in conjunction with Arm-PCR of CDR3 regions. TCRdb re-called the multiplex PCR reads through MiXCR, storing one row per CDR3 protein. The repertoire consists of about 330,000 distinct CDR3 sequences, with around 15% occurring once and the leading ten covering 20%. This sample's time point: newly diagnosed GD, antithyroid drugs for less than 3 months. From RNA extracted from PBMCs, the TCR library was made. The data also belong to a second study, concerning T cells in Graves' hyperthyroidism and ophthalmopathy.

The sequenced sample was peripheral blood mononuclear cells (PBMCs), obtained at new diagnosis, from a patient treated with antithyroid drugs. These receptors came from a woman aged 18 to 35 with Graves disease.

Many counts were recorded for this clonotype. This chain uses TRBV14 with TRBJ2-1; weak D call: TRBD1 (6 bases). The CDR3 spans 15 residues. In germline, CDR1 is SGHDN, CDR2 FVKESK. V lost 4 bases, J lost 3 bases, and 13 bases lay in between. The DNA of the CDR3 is TGTGCCAGCAGCCGGTGGGGGCTCGGCTACAATGAGCAGTTCTTC. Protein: CASSRWGLGYNEQFF.

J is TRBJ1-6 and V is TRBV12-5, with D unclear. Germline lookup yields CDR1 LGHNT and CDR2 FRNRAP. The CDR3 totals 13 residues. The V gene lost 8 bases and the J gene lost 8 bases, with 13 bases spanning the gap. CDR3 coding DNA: TGTGCTAGTAGCGGCCCGGGAGATTCACCCCTCCACTTT. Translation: CASSGPGDSPLHF.